Presented here are 29 T cell receptor beta chains from one specimen sequenced in a study of OX40 agonist ivuxolimab in advanced cancers. The repertoire was sequenced with immunoSEQ multiplex PCR; TCRdb's copy has only in-frame clones and lacks some. Here the sample spans 65,000 to 75,000 clones, approximately 81% being singletons. The source was CD4+ or CD8+ T cells sorted from blood, collected in a trial of the OX40 agonist ivuxolimab. These receptor sequences come from an adult with an advanced solid tumor such as melanoma, head and neck, liver or kidney cancer.

The chain is built from TRBV27 and TRBJ2-5, with 13 bases fitting TRBD2. In germline, CDR1 is MNHEY, CDR2 SMNVEV (reference sequence). The CDR3 runs to 16 residues. The ends lost 5 bases at V and 9 bases at J; junction bases unmatched: 12. This CDR3 reads CASSVTLAGGPGSQYF. In DNA, the CDR3 is TGTGCCAGCAGTGTCACACTAGCGGGGGGGCCAGGATCCCAGTACTTC.

The V and J genes are TRBV11-2 and TRBJ2-3; 8 nucleotides align to TRBD2. CDR1 is SGHAT, CDR2 FQNNGV, per germline. J was trimmed by 2 bases and V by 4 bases; bases with no gene match: 8. The CDR3 totals 16 residues. Here the CDR3 DNA reads TGTGCCAGCAGCTCTACCCGGGGGGGGTCCACAGATACGCAGTATTTT. This translates into CASSSTRGGSTDTQYF.

As regards this clone: The junction shows a germline mismatch at one end, possibly a read error. V gene TRBV15 combines with J gene TRBJ2-7; TRBD1 matches 7 bases. CDR1 and CDR2 (germline): LNHNV, YYDKDF (reference sequence). This CDR3 comprises 14 residues. For the CDR3, the DNA is TGTGCCACCAGCACCCACCAACCGGGACAGCCTCTAATCTTC. It yields the protein CATSTHQPGQPLIF.

The genes are TRBV18 and TRBJ1-4; D call uncertain. Germline V gene sequence: CDR1 KGHSH, CDR2 LQKENI. Trimming cost V 3 bases and J 0 bases, with 14 bases left between them. This CDR3 contains 17 residues. The CDR3 DNA is TGTGCCAGCTCACCGTTTGGGCAGACAACAACTAATGAAAAACTGTTTTTT. Translating gives CASSPFGQTTTNEKLFF.

The V call is TRBV30, the J call TRBJ2-6; D is perhaps TRBD1 (5 bases). Germline V CDR1 and CDR2: GTSNPN, SVGIG (reference sequence). The CDR3 loop spans 16 amino acids. V lost 0 bases to trimming and J lost 5 bases, with 14 bases between them. CDR3 sequence reads: CAWSVDSLFRANVLTF. CDR3 in DNA: TGTGCCTGGAGTGTAGACAGCCTCTTTCGGGCCAACGTCCTGACTTTC.

The J gene is TRBJ2-2, the V gene TRBV5-1, with D unresolved. Trimming cost V 4 bases and J 5 bases, with 12 bases left between them. CDR3 length: 14 amino acids. Germline-derived CDR1 and CDR2 are SGHRS and YFSETQ. The CDR3 nucleotides are TGCGCCAGCAGCCCTCGACCCCCGACCGGGGAGCTGTTTTTT. Encoded protein: CASSPRPPTGELFF.

The chain recombines TRBV14 with TRBJ2-7; TRBD2 agrees at 15 bases. Germline V gene sequence: CDR1 SGHDN, CDR2 FVKESK. The CDR3 contains 17 residues. Trimming cost V 6 bases and J 4 bases; bases outside gene matches: 10. CDR3 in amino acids: CASSPSGTSGRRYEQYF. DNA for the CDR3: TGTGCCAGCAGTCCCTCCGGGACTAGCGGGAGGAGATACGAGCAGTACTTC.

The CDR3 spells CSASLDRNYGYTF. CDR3 coding DNA: TGCAGCGCTTCCTTGGACAGGAACTATGGCTACACCTTC. This chain uses TRBV29-1 with TRBJ1-2; 7 nucleotides align to TRBD1. The CDR3 extends over 13 amino acids. J was trimmed by 2 bases and V by 7 bases; bases with no gene match: 7. CDR1 is SQVTM, CDR2 ANQGSEA, per germline.

The rearrangement links TRBV6-4 to TRBJ1-6; tentative D call: TRBD1 (5 bases). V lost 11 bases to trimming and J lost 0 bases, with 17 bases between them. The CDR3 has 16 residues. CDR1 and CDR2 from the germline V gene are MRHNA and SNTAGT. The chain's CDR3 is CAHTPLGGSYNSPLHF. CDR3 coding DNA: TGTGCCCACACTCCACTCGGGGGCTCCTATAATTCACCCCTCCACTTT.

The V gene is TRBV4-3, the J gene TRBJ2-1, with D possibly matching TRBD2 (5 bases). The CDR3 is 14 residues long. CDR1 is LGHNA, CDR2 YSLEER, per germline. V gave up 5 bases and J gave up 7 bases, with 15 bases separating them. Here the CDR3 reads CASSIGSSANEQFF. The CDR3 DNA is TGCGCCAGCAGCATAGGGAGCTCGGCAAATGAGCAGTTCTTC.

The CDR3 DNA reads TGTGCCTGGAGTGTACAGGCAGCAAATCAGCCCCAGCATTTT. It encodes CAWSVQAANQPQHF. The chain uses TRBV30 and TRBJ1-5; TRBD1 is a possible D gene (5 bases). Trimming removed 0 bases from V and 4 bases from J, with 10 bases in between. Germline V gene lookup returns CDR1 GTSNPN and CDR2 SVGIG (reference sequence). This CDR3 spans 14 amino acids.

V usage is TRBV25-1 and J usage is TRBJ1-2, with D perhaps TRBD1 (5 bases). In germline, CDR1 is MGHDK, CDR2 SYGVNS. The CDR3 runs to 14 residues. The V end lost 3 bases, the J end lost 4 bases, and 12 bases lay between the germline ends. The DNA for the CDR3 is TGTGCCAGCAGTGACGACAGAGGGCCCTATGGCTACACCTTC. Its protein is CASSDDRGPYGYTF.

The chain is built from TRBV5-6 and TRBJ2-7; D gene uncertain. Trimming cost V 0 bases and J 3 bases, with 1 base left between them. From germline, CDR1 is SGHDT and CDR2 YYEEEE. The CDR3 sequence is 11 residues long. CDR3 region: CASSLGYEQYF. Here the CDR3 DNA reads TGTGCCAGCAGCTTGGGCTACGAGCAGTACTTC.

About this clone: The same CDR3 arises from other DNA sequences in this sample as well. The chain has TRBV25-1 and TRBJ1-1; D is ambiguous. Trimming removed 3 bases at V and 3 bases at J, with 2 bases between. In germline, CDR1 is MGHDK, CDR2 SYGVNS. This CDR3 spans 11 amino acids. Here the CDR3 reads CASSDYTEAFF. CDR3 in DNA: TGTGCCAGCAGTGACTACACTGAAGCTTTCTTT.

This clone appeared a single time. The chain recombines TRBV11-2 with TRBJ2-3; 9 nucleotides match TRBD2. CDR3 length: 16 residues. Germline V gene lookup returns CDR1 SGHAT and CDR2 FQNNGV. Unmatched junction bases numbered 6, after V lost 1 base and J lost 4 bases. The CDR3 region is CASSLVAGGPPDTQYF. The DNA for the CDR3 is TGTGCCAGCAGCTTAGTTGCGGGAGGGCCCCCAGATACGCAGTATTTT.

The chain combines TRBV5-4 with TRBJ2-1; 9 nucleotides agree with TRBD1. Germline values: CDR1 SGHNT, CDR2 YYREEE (reference sequence). Trimming removed 4 bases from V and 10 bases from J; junction bases left unmatched: 12. The CDR3 is 15 amino acids. The CDR3: CASSGEPQGALEQFF. The CDR3 DNA follows: TGTGCCAGCAGCGGGGAACCACAGGGGGCGTTGGAGCAGTTCTTC.

The CDR3 sequence: CASRPRSGANTEAFF. In nucleotides, the CDR3 is TGTGCCAGCAGACCCAGGTCCGGGGCGAACACTGAAGCTTTCTTT. The chain joins TRBV25-1 to TRBJ1-1; TRBD1 is a possible D gene (5 bases). The CDR3 is 15 amino acids. Trimming left V 6 bases short and J 1 base short, with 15 bases between. Germline CDR1 and CDR2: MGHDK and SYGVNS. Variable domain in full (rest from reference TRBV25-1 and TRBJ1-1): EADIYQTPRYLVIGTGKKITLECSQTMGHDKMYWYQQDPGMELHLIHYSYGVNSTEKGDLSSESTVSRIRTEHFPLTLESARPSHTSQYLCASRPRSGANTEAFFGQGTRLTVV.

The chain links TRBV4-3 to TRBJ2-2; D unresolved. V lost 1 base to trimming and J lost 3 bases, with 12 bases between them. Per the germline V gene, CDR1 is LGHNA and CDR2 is YSLEER. The CDR3 runs 16 residues. CDR3 protein: CASSQGGQLYTGELFF. CDR3 nucleotides: TGCGCCAGCAGCCAAGGTGGGCAACTCTACACCGGGGAGCTGTTTTTT.

V gene TRBV19 combines with J gene TRBJ1-4; D call uncertain. The CDR3 consists of 15 residues. V was cut by 0 bases and J by 1 base, with 6 bases left in between. Germline V lookup: CDR1 LNHDA, CDR2 SQIVND (reference sequence). As DNA, the CDR3 is TGTGCCAGTAGTATAGAGCGGCTAACTAATGAAAAACTGTTTTTT. It yields the protein CASSIERLTNEKLFF.

The chain recombines TRBV7-8 with TRBJ1-1, with D unclear. Germline CDR1 SGHVS, CDR2 FQNEAQ. The length of the CDR3 is 11 residues. Trimming left V 5 bases short and J 7 bases short, with 8 bases between. CDR3 loop: CASSPGFEAFF. In DNA form, the CDR3 reads TGTGCCAGCAGCCCGGGATTTGAAGCTTTCTTT.

The V call is TRBV9, the J call TRBJ2-1, with 8 bases matching TRBD2. The V and J ends lost 4 bases and 1 base, in that order; junction bases with no gene match: 10. Germline loops: CDR1 SGDLS, CDR2 YYNGEE. The CDR3 sequence is 17 residues long. The CDR3 DNA follows: TGTGCCAGCAGCCCCCGGTGGGGACTAGGGTCCTACAATGAGCAGTTCTTC. Amino acid sequence: CASSPRWGLGSYNEQFF.

This clone was seen more than once but under ten times. The V gene is TRBV6-6, the J gene TRBJ1-2; the match to TRBD1 covers 7 bases. This CDR3 has 15 residues. Germline CDR1 reads MNHNY; CDR2 reads SVGAGI (reference sequence). Trimming cost V 6 bases and J 4 bases; bases outside gene matches: 11. The CDR3 DNA sequence: TGTGCCAGCAGCCGCGGACAGGAAAACGTCTATGGCTACACCTTC. Its protein product is CASSRGQENVYGYTF.

The chain links TRBV28 to TRBJ1-2; D unclear. Germline V gene sequence: CDR1 MDHEN, CDR2 SYDVKM. CDR3 length: 14 residues. V lost 5 bases and J lost 7, with 17 bases in between. The DNA for the CDR3 is TGTGCCAGCAGTCCCCGGGCCTACGGCGGTGGCTACACCTTC. Its protein is CASSPRAYGGGYTF.

CDR3 bases: TGTGCCAGCAGCGCCTCCGGGACTAGCGGGGATGTCGTTGGGGAGACCCAGTACTTC. Its translation: CASSASGTSGDVVGETQYF. The V and J genes are TRBV7-7 and TRBJ2-5, with TRBD2 identical over 13 bases. Per the germline V gene, CDR1 is SSHAT and CDR2 is FNYEAQ (reference sequence). This CDR3 has 19 amino acids. The V and J ends lost 5 bases and 5 bases, in that order; junction bases with no gene match: 17.

V is TRBV2 and J is TRBJ2-2, with D perhaps TRBD1 (7 bases). The CDR3 sequence is 14 residues long. V was pared by 6 bases and J by 1 base, with 9 bases between. CDR1 is SNHLY, CDR2 FYNNEI, per germline. The CDR3 DNA reads TGTGCCAGCAGGCGGGACAGGAACACCGGGGAGCTGTTTTTT. Translating it yields CASRRDRNTGELFF.

The chain employs TRBV4-1 and TRBJ2-7; TRBD2 aligns across 12 bases. In germline, CDR1 is MGHRA, CDR2 YSYEKL. This CDR3 is built from 14 residues. V trimming: 4 bases; J trimming: 3 bases; junction bases outside the gene matches: 1. CDR3: CASSLLAGGYEQYF. The CDR3 nucleotides are TGCGCCAGCAGCCTACTAGCGGGGGGCTACGAGCAGTACTTC.

This chain connects TRBV28 to TRBJ1-2, with 8 positions matching TRBD1. The CDR3 loop spans 15 amino acids. The J segment lost 8 bases and the V segment lost 0 bases, leaving 8 bases of the junction unmatched. Germline lookup yields CDR1 MDHEN and CDR2 SYDVKM. The CDR3 DNA is TGTGCCAGCAGTTTATGGGGTCAGGGGGCGGAAGGCTACACCTTC. Its protein product is CASSLWGQGAEGYTF.

V usage is TRBV19 and J usage is TRBJ2-1; D remains ambiguous. Germline V lookup: CDR1 LNHDA, CDR2 SQIVND (reference sequence). The CDR3 is 16 amino acids. Between the trimmed V and J ends, which lost 0 bases and 2 bases, there was a span of 11 bases. The CDR3 region has the DNA TGTGCCAGTAGTATAGATATGGCCGGAACCTACAATGAGCAGTTCTTC. As protein: CASSIDMAGTYNEQFF.

The V call is TRBV5-1, the J call TRBJ2-3; D is undetermined. The CDR3 is 13 amino acids. Germline CDR1 and CDR2: SGHRS and YFSETQ. V was trimmed by 3 bases and J by 4 bases, leaving 9 bases between them. CDR3 coding DNA: TGCGCCAGCAGCTCAACCCTAGCAGATACGCAGTATTTT. Residues: CASSSTLADTQYF. The variable domain in full, completed from reference TRBV5-1 and TRBJ2-3, reads KAGVTQTPRYLIKTRGQQVTLSCSPISGHRSVSWYQQTPGQGLQFLFEYFSETQRNKGNFPGRFSGRQFSNSRSEMNVSTLELGDSALYLCASSSTLADTQYFGPGTRLTVL.